The entry below gives a single T cell receptor beta chain sequence along with its context. This clone was detected once. Its target antigen remains unknown. Qualities for individual bases were not recorded, and no much larger clone is one base off. Interpreted using the paper, the treatment or condition label stands for: roughly 20 received Ad26.COV2.S at low or high dose, single or two shots; 5 received placebo; per-sample allocation not given. For vaccine and placebo recipients, repertoires were sequenced using samples collected on day 63 after the first injection. Cohort 1b enrolled some 25 adults aged 18-55 years at a single site in Boston, USA, between 29 July and 7 August 2020. Ad26.COV2.S consisted of a replication-incompetent adenovirus type 26 vector by which a prefusion-stabilized SARS-CoV-2 spike protein from the original Wuhan strain was expressed. TCRbeta CDR3 regions were sequenced with the immunoSEQ Assay. After extraction, genomic DNA underwent amplification by bias-controlled multiplex PCR, followed by high-throughput sequencing. The authors' analysis ran thus. To quantify the absolute abundance of every unique TCRbeta CDR3 region, sequences were collapsed and filtered. Usable DNA was measured by amplifying reference genes present in all nucleated cells, and TCRbeta template counts were normalized to that usable DNA to estimate T cell fraction. Repertoire TCRs were annotated as SARS-CoV-2-specific by exact matching of V gene, CDR3 amino acid sequence and J gene to a known reactive TCR set. MIRA supplied the reference SARS-CoV-2 TCR set, which was filtered for enrichment in COVID-19-positive ImmuneCODE repertoires so that public or cross-reactive TCRs were removed. Using the MIRA antigens, annotated TCRs were further analysed by specific ORF or by position within an ORF. Breadth was defined as annotated unique rearrangements over total unique productive rearrangements; depth was the summed frequency of those rearrangements. Group comparisons of TCR breadth used two-sided Wilcoxon rank-sum tests. Not all clones reach the TCRdb copy of this immuneACCESS table, which keeps in-frame sequences only. Checked studies attribute under half of the gap to unresolved V genes and leave the rest unexplained. V and J calls and clone size are given by that table; D and trimming were obtained from the DNA. The sample contains hundreds of thousands of clones, 75% to 90% of them found a single time. The biggest ten clones account for roughly 10% of the sample.

This specimen belongs to a study of Ad26.COV2.S vaccination and SARS-CoV-2 variants (dated by TCRdb to about 2021). Study-wide context: Donors in the vaccine arm were drawn from COV1001, a multicentre, randomized, double-blind, placebo-controlled phase I-IIa trial testing Ad26.COV2.S in healthy adults. Blinding of investigators to trial group allocation was maintained during experiments and outcome assessment. Trial participants were randomized into five groups of five, in which low-dose or high-dose Ad26.COV2.S was given once or twice, or placebo was given on both occasions. A total of about 30 samples were included in the TCR-sequenced set, comprising 19 Ad26.COV2.S vaccine recipients, 5 placebo recipients and 8 SARS-CoV-2 convalescent individuals. Sequencing of the TCRbeta repertoire served to evaluate the specificity and breadth of SARS-CoV-2-reactive T cell receptors following Ad26.COV2.S vaccination. Ad26.COV2.S was given intramuscularly at 5x10^10 or 1x10^11 viral particles, as a single shot or as two shots 56 days apart. The paper as a whole reports these results and caveats: Higher spike-specific TCR breadth was observed in Ad26.COV2.S recipients than in placebo recipients (P = 0.0014). Vaccine and placebo recipients had similar non-spike TCR breadth, a finding consistent with the vaccine containing only spike. After vaccination, substantial breadth of spike-specific CD8+ and CD4+ T cell responses was reported. The authors noted that the TCR breadth and depth analyses may have underestimated total T cell responses. The study was not powered for comparison of responses between vaccine doses or regimens.

Sequenced here: peripheral blood, sampled in a trial of Ad26.COV2.S vaccine versus placebo. This sequence originates from a person aged 18-60 years who received the Ad26.COV2.S COVID-19 vaccine or a placebo.

The sequence in DNA is TGTGCCAGTAACAGCGGACAGATGTACACAGATACGCAGTATTTT. It encodes CASNSGQMYTDTQYF. The V and J genes are TRBV19 and TRBJ2-3, and perhaps TRBD1 as D gene, on 6 matching bases. V loses 7 bases, J loses 2 bases, and the germline ends lie 16 bases apart. Its CDR3 holds 15 amino acids, cysteine through phenylalanine. Just CDR3 DNA is preserved here, 45 bases in frame from base 1. CDR1 is given as LNHDA and CDR2 as SQIVND, both from the germline V gene (reference sequence).